This T cell receptor (beta chain) was captured by sequencing in a study of cytomegalovirus exposure and HLA in healthy donors. In the study overall: Some 180 million T cells yielded 100 million or so unique TCR beta sequences in earlier analysis.

PCR involved 60 Vbeta and 13 Jbeta primers. Some clones are missing from TCRdb's copy, which holds only in-frame ones; the method was immunoSEQ multiplex PCR. The table lists a few hundred thousand clones, about four fifths of them singletons. The CDR3 spans 11 residues. CDR1 is SGHAT and CDR2 is FQNNGV in the germline V gene. V was shortened by 2 bases and J by 4 bases, with 2 bases between the two germline ends. Study-level points and caveats: TCR beta sequences reportedly predicted most subjects' HLA-A and HLA-B alleles accurately. Earlier analysis yielded a pattern in which most TCR beta V segments were productive about 87% or about 30% of the time.

Of note for this clone: The antigen remains undetermined.

The V gene is TRBV11-2, the J gene TRBJ2-5; D unresolved. The source material was PBMCs. The TCR originated in a woman in her thirties or forties in good health and CMV-seropositive. DNA of the CDR3: TGTGCCAGCAGCTTACGAGAGACCCAGTACTTC. Translated: CASSLRETQYF.